This T cell receptor (beta chain) was sequenced for a study of sequential checkpoint blockade in melanoma. Study context: Maintenance nivolumab came after either treatment sequence.

Treatment here: randomized to nivolumab then ipilimumab (arm A) or the reverse (arm B). None of the patients previously received DNA-damaging chemotherapy. Live CD3+CD8+ CD19− CD56− cells were sorted from PBMCs. V lost 4 bases, J lost 12 bases, and 15 bases stayed unmatched. This CDR3 region has 16 residues. CDR1 PRHDT and CDR2 FYEKMQ come from the germline V gene (reference sequence). Sequenced by immunoSEQ multiplex PCR; TCRdb stores in-frame clones only, minus some. The sample holds about 35,000 clones, roughly 81% seen once. The sequence derives from a human donor with melanoma. The material sequenced was CD8+ T cells sorted from blood (inferred from file names), taken from a patient given nivolumab and ipilimumab in sequence. The V call is TRBV13, the J call TRBJ2-1, with 10 bases that match TRBD2. The CDR3, as DNA: TGTGCCAGCAGCTCACCCTTCACTAGCGGGGCCTCCCGGCAGTTCTTC. It yields the protein CASSSPFTSGASRQFF.